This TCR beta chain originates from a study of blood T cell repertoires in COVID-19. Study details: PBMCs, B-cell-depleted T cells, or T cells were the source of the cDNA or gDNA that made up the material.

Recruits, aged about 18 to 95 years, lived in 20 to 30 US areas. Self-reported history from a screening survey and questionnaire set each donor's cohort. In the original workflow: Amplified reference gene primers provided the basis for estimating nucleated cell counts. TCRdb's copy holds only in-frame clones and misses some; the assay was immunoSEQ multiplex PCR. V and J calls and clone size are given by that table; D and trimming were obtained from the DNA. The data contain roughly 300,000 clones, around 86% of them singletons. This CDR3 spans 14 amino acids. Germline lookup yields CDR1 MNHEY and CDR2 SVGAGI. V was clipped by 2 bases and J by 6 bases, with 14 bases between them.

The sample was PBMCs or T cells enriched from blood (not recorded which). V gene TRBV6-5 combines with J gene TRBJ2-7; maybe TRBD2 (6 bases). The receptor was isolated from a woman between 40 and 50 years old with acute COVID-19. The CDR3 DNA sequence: TGTGCCAGCAGTTACGATGGGGGGTTGGCCGAGCAGTACTTC. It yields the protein CASSYDGGLAEQYF.